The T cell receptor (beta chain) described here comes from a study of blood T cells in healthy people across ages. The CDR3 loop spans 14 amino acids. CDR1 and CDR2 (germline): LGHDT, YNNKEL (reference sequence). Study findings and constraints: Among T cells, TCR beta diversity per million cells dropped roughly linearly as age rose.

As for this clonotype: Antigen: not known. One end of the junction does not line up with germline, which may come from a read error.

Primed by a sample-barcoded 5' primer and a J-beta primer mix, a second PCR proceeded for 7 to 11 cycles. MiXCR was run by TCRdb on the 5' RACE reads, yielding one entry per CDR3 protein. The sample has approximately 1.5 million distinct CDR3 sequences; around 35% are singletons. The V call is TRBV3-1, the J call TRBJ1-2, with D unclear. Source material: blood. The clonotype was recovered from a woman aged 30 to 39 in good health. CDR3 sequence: CASNQHAQMTGYTF. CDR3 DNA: TGTGCCAGCAACCAACACGCCCAGATGACCGGCTACACCTTC. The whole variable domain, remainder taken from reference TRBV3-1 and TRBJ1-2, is DTAVSQTPKYLVTQMGNDKSIKCEQNLGHDTMYWYKQDSKKFLKIMFSYNNKELIINETVPNRFSPKSPDKAHLNLHINSLELGDSAVYFCASNQHAQMTGYTFGSGTRLTVV.